This T cell receptor beta chain appears in the sequencing data of a study of control samples from healthy donors and cancer patients. Clones were read by immunoSEQ multiplex PCR, and TCRdb kept only the in-frame ones, dropping some. The sample lists over 25,000 clones; about 83% were seen once. Sequencing was done on a sample of PBMCs. This TCR was recovered from a woman between 40 and 50 years old with lung cancer.

In nucleotides, the CDR3 is TGCGCCAGCAGCCTGGGACAGGCTCTATCTGGGGCCAACGTCCTGACTTTC. It specifies CASSLGQALSGANVLTF. The genes are TRBV5-1 and TRBJ2-6, with TRBD1 matching over 8 bases. After removal of 4 bases from V and 1 base from J, the junction contained 7 bases not matched to a gene. CDR1 is SGHRS and CDR2 is YFSETQ in the germline V gene. The CDR3 contains 17 residues. The full variable domain, its missing parts supplied by reference TRBV5-1 and TRBJ2-6, is KAGVTQTPRYLIKTRGQQVTLSCSPISGHRSVSWYQQTPGQGLQFLFEYFSETQRNKGNFPGRFSGRQFSNSRSEMNVSTLELGDSALYLCASSLGQALSGANVLTFGAGSRLTVL.